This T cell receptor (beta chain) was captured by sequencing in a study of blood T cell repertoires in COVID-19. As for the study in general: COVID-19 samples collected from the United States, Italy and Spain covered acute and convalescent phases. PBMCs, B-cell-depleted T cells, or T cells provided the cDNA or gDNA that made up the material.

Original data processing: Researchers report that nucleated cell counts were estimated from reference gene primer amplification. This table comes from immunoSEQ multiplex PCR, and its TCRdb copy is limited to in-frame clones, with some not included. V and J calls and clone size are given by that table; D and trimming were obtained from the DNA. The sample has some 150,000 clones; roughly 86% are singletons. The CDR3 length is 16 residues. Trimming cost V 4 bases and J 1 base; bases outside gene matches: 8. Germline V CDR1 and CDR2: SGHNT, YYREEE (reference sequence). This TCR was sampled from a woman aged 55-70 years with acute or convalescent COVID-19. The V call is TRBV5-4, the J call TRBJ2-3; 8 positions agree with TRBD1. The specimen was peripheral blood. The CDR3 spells CASSRGQGRGTDTQYF. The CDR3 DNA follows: TGTGCCAGCAGCCGAGGACAGGGTCGGGGCACAGATACGCAGTATTTT.